The 26 T cell receptor beta chains given below trace back to one sample, sequenced in a study of T cell responses to AZD1222 COVID-19 vaccine. The method was immunoSEQ multiplex PCR; TCRdb's version includes in-frame clones alone and lacks a portion of them. The table lists some 140,000 clones, under 95% of them singletons. The sample in question was peripheral blood, obtained on day 0 of AZD1222 vaccination. These receptors were taken from an adult in good health.

In this sample, this clone turned up once. The rearrangement links TRBV11-3 to TRBJ2-3, with D tentatively TRBD1 (5 bases). This CDR3 has 15 residues. CDR1 and CDR2 from the germline V gene are SGHNT and YENEEA. With 1 base removed from V and 6 bases from J, the gap between germline ends came to 14 bases. CDR3 region: CASSLGGRVGDTQYF. In DNA form, the CDR3 reads TGTGCCAGCAGCTTAGGGGGCAGGGTTGGGGATACGCAGTATTTT.

This chain joins TRBV20-1 and TRBJ2-7; tentatively, D is TRBD2 (6 bases). Trimming took 5 bases from V and 11 from J, leaving 16 bases between them. Germline V CDR1 and CDR2: DFQATT, SNEGSKA (reference sequence). CDR3 size: 11 residues. The CDR3 DNA follows: TGCAGTGCTCTTACCGGGACGGGGGAGTACTTC. This codes for CSALTGTGEYF.

The chain uses TRBV9 and TRBJ2-7, with TRBD1 identical over 10 bases. The CDR3 runs 15 residues. Trimming took 4 bases from V and 6 from J; bases not matched to a gene: 10. Germline lookup yields CDR1 SGDLS and CDR2 YYNGEE. The CDR3 coding sequence is TGTGCCAGCAGCCCCCCCGGGACAGGGGTATCCGAGCAGTACTTC. Its protein product is CASSPPGTGVSEQYF.

This chain connects TRBV6-7 to TRBJ2-2; D is unresolved. TRBV6-7 is reported as an ORF; its role is uncertain. Trimming removed 4 bases at V and 0 bases at J, with 9 bases between. CDR3 length: 15 residues. CDR3: CASSCRPPNTGELFF. The CDR3 DNA is TGTGCCAGCAGTTGTCGCCCACCGAACACCGGGGAGCTGTTTTTT.

Here the CDR3 reads CASSTPGLASYEQYF. The CDR3 DNA is TGTGCCAGCAGCACCCCAGGCCTAGCATCCTACGAGCAGTACTTC. The chain employs TRBV11-2 and TRBJ2-7; possibly TRBD2 for D (5 bases). The germline CDR1 and CDR2 sequences are SGHAT and FQNNGV. This CDR3 has 15 residues. Trimming stripped 5 bases from V and 1 base from J, with 15 bases between.

The genes are TRBV5-4 and TRBJ2-3, with D possibly being TRBD2 (5 bases). The germline V gene has CDR1 SGHNT and CDR2 YYREEE (reference sequence). V was shortened by 5 bases and J by 6 bases, with 10 bases between the two germline ends. The CDR3 covers 12 residues. The CDR3 bases are TGTGCCAGCAGGGCCGAGGGTGATACGCAGTATTTT. Its protein is CASRAEGDTQYF.

Notes on this clone: This sample also contains other DNA sequences that code for the same CDR3. The rearrangement joins TRBV6-2 or TRBV6-3 to TRBJ1-5; D is possibly TRBD1 (5 bases). With 2 bases removed from V and 4 bases from J, the gap between germline ends came to 9 bases. The CDR3 is made up of 14 amino acids. Germline CDR1 is MNHEY and CDR2 is SVGEGT. The CDR3 here is CASSYGGGNQPQHF. The CDR3 DNA is TGTGCCAGCAGTTACGGGGGAGGTAATCAGCCCCAGCATTTT.

The chain recombines TRBV5-1 with TRBJ1-1; D gene ambiguous. Germline CDR1 and CDR2: SGHRS and YFSETQ. V was trimmed by 0 bases and J by 0 bases, leaving 6 bases between them. The CDR3 extends over 14 amino acids. The CDR3 DNA reads as TGCGCCAGCAGCTTGGACACACTGAACACTGAAGCTTTCTTT. Protein sequence: CASSLDTLNTEAFF.

V usage is TRBV27 and J usage is TRBJ2-5; 8 nucleotides line up with TRBD1. V was pared by 4 bases and J by 2 bases, with 6 bases of the junction left unmatched. The CDR3 runs 15 residues. Looked up from germline, CDR1 is MNHEY and CDR2 is SMNVEV (reference sequence). The CDR3 loop reads CASSSPGQGQETQYF. CDR3 nucleotides: TGTGCCAGCAGTTCCCCCGGACAGGGACAAGAGACCCAGTACTTC.

The chain is built from TRBV11-3 and TRBJ2-2; the D gene could be TRBD1 or TRBD2 (5 bases each). The V end lost 1 base, the J end lost 7 bases, and 7 bases lay between the germline ends. The CDR3 has 13 amino acids. Germline V lookup: CDR1 SGHNT, CDR2 YENEEA. The CDR3 bases are TGTGCCAGCAGCTTAGGAGGGGACGGGGAGCTGTTTTTT. Amino acid sequence: CASSLGGDGELFF.

The rearrangement links TRBV19 to TRBJ2-2, with 7 positions matching TRBD1. This CDR3 contains 15 residues. After removal of 8 bases from V and 0 bases from J, the junction contained 6 bases not matched to a gene. The germline V gene has CDR1 LNHDA and CDR2 SQIVND (reference sequence). The chain's CDR3 is CASGWGTANTGELFF. The CDR3 DNA sequence: TGTGCCAGTGGATGGGGGACAGCGAACACCGGGGAGCTGTTTTTT.

As concerns this clone: One junction end disagrees with the germline gene, perhaps due to a read error. The rearrangement joins TRBV7-3 to TRBJ2-1; D call uncertain. CDR3 length equals 12 residues. Germline values: CDR1 SGHTA, CDR2 FQGTGA. The CDR3 bases are TGTGCCAGCAGCTTCGACGCCGGGCCTGCGGTCTTC. Translation: CASSFDAGPAVF.

The chain uses TRBV12-3 or TRBV12-4 and TRBJ2-1; D is unresolved. This CDR3 spans 13 amino acids. V lost 2 bases and J lost 8, with 10 bases in between. The chain's CDR3 is CASSLNEIHEQFF. CDR3 DNA sequence: TGTGCCAGCAGTTTAAATGAGATCCATGAGCAGTTCTTC.

The chain has TRBV7-9 and TRBJ2-1; perhaps D is TRBD1 or TRBD2 (5 bases each). CDR1 and CDR2 (germline): SEHNR, FQNEAQ (reference sequence). Trimming shortened V by 4 bases and J by 3 bases, and 13 bases separated the two germline ends. The CDR3 runs 15 residues. The CDR3 DNA reads as TGTGCCAGCAGCTCCGGCCCGAGGGGCTACAATGAGCAGTTCTTC. Its protein is CASSSGPRGYNEQFF.

The chain joins TRBV30 to TRBJ1-3, with a tentative D call TRBD1 (5 bases). This CDR3 spans 14 amino acids. Germline V gene sequence: CDR1 GTSNPN, CDR2 SVGIG (reference sequence). V was shortened by 4 bases and J by 2 bases, with 12 bases between the two germline ends. CDR3: CAWTRGFAGNTIYF. CDR3 bases: TGTGCCTGGACCCGGGGGTTTGCTGGAAACACCATATATTTT.

This chain joins TRBV6-1 and TRBJ2-2; D uncertain. The V gene lost 1 base and the J gene lost 9 bases, with 6 bases spanning the gap. This CDR3 has 12 amino acids. The germline gives CDR1 MNHNS, CDR2 SASEGT. In DNA form, the CDR3 reads TGTGCCAGCAGTGAAGTAGGTCGGGAGCTGTTTTTT. Its protein is CASSEVGRELFF.

Written as DNA, the CDR3 is TGCGCCAGCAGCCCGGGACAGTCAACTGGAAACACCATATATTTT. Translated, it gives CASSPGQSTGNTIYF. V usage is TRBV5-1 and J usage is TRBJ1-3, with TRBD1 identical over 7 bases. The CDR3 loop spans 15 amino acids. CDR1 SGHRS and CDR2 YFSETQ come from the germline V gene. The V segment lost 4 bases and the J segment 2 bases; nucleotides outside the gene matches: 6.

V is TRBV4-1 and J is TRBJ1-4; D unresolved. The CDR3 consists of 16 residues. V was shortened by 0 bases and J by 8 bases, with 16 bases between the two germline ends. Per germline, CDR1 MGHRA and CDR2 YSYEKL. The CDR3: CASSQEPGRSREKLFF. In DNA form, the CDR3 reads TGCGCCAGCAGCCAAGAACCCGGGAGAAGTAGGGAAAAACTGTTTTTT.

The chain is built from TRBV20-1 and TRBJ2-7, with 7 positions matching TRBD2. V lost 5 bases and J lost 4; bases outside the gene matches: 2. This CDR3 contains 11 residues. Germline values: CDR1 DFQATT, CDR2 SNEGSKA (reference sequence). CDR3 region: CSAWREYEQYF. The DNA for the CDR3 is TGCAGTGCTTGGCGGGAGTACGAGCAGTACTTC.

This clone was seen more than once but under ten times. This chain uses TRBV9 with TRBJ2-2; 10 nucleotides line up with TRBD2. V trimming: 4 bases; J trimming: 0 bases; junction bases outside the gene matches: 15. Germline V lookup: CDR1 SGDLS, CDR2 YYNGEE. This CDR3 has 20 residues. CDR3 loop: CASSTPLVSGGRTNTGELFF. The DNA for the CDR3 is TGTGCCAGCAGCACCCCTCTTGTTAGCGGGGGGCGCACGAACACCGGGGAGCTGTTTTTT.

This chain uses TRBV9 with TRBJ1-2; 9 nucleotides line up with TRBD1. This CDR3 is 16 amino acids long. Looked up from germline, CDR1 is SGDLS and CDR2 is YYNGEE. V lost 8 bases and J lost 4; bases outside the gene matches: 15. The CDR3 spells CASSEAPGTGLYGYTF. In DNA form, the CDR3 reads TGTGCCAGTTCGGAGGCACCCGGGACAGGGCTCTATGGCTACACCTTC.

The V and J genes are TRBV19 and TRBJ1-6, with 10 bases fitting TRBD1. In germline, CDR1 is LNHDA, CDR2 SQIVND (reference sequence). The CDR3 spans 15 residues. The junction had 1 base not matched to a gene; V was cut back by 4 bases and J by 4 bases. CDR3 protein: CASSRGQGYNSPLHF. DNA for the CDR3: TGTGCCAGTAGTAGGGGACAGGGGTATAATTCACCCCTCCACTTT.

This clone was picked up one time. The chain joins TRBV21-1 to TRBJ1-2. TRBV21-1 is marked as a pseudogene. This CDR3 comprises 13 residues. The CDR3 loop reads CAIRGRGLYGYTF. As DNA, the CDR3 is TGTGCCATCCGGGGCCGGGGGCTCTATGGCTACACCTTC.

CDR3 loop: CASSLLLRQGADEQFF. The CDR3, as DNA: TGTGCCAGCAGCTTACTCTTGAGACAGGGGGCCGATGAGCAGTTCTTC. The genes are TRBV13 and TRBJ2-1; the match to TRBD1 covers 10 bases. The CDR3 has 16 residues. V trimming: 2 bases; J trimming: 8 bases; junction bases outside the gene matches: 9. Germline V gives CDR1 PRHDT, CDR2 FYEKMQ (reference sequence).

V is TRBV5-1 and J is TRBJ2-7, with D unclear. Germline V CDR1 and CDR2: SGHRS, YFSETQ. Deletions cut 2 bases from V and 2 bases from J, with 11 bases between. The CDR3 is made up of 14 amino acids. Here the CDR3 reads CASSFSGLPYEQYF. As DNA, the CDR3 is TGCGCCAGCAGCTTTTCCGGGCTCCCCTACGAGCAGTACTTC. Together with reference TRBV5-1 and TRBJ2-7, the CDR3 gives the full variable domain: KAGVTQTPRYLIKTRGQQVTLSCSPISGHRSVSWYQQTPGQGLQFLFEYFSETQRNKGNFPGRFSGRQFSNSRSEMNVSTLELGDSALYLCASSFSGLPYEQYFGPGTRLTVT.

The rearrangement joins TRBV11-3 to TRBJ2-1; D is perhaps TRBD2 (5 bases). Between the trimmed V and J ends, which lost 2 bases and 15 bases, there was a span of 20 bases. In germline, CDR1 is SGHNT, CDR2 YENEEA. The CDR3 sequence is 14 residues long. CDR3 nucleotide sequence: TGTGCCAGCAGCTTAAACGGGGTAGCAGAGCCGACGTTCTTC. Encoded protein: CASSLNGVAEPTFF.